This T cell receptor (beta chain) is drawn from a study of blood T cell repertoires in COVID-19. In the authors' workflow: Using reference gene primer amplification, nucleated cell counts were estimated. The data were produced by immunoSEQ multiplex PCR, yet TCRdb's version contains in-frame clones alone and is incomplete. The DNA was the basis for D and trimming; V, J and clone size are from that table. The table shows about 290,000 clones, with about nine tenths occurring only once. V gave up 1 base and J gave up 3 bases; unmatched junction bases: 7. The germline V gene encodes CDR1 GTSNPN and CDR2 SVGIG (reference sequence). The CDR3 has 16 residues. All recovered Cohort 3 donors got two negative PCRs, got clearance, or saw symptom resolution.

The chain uses TRBV30 and TRBJ1-2, with 11 positions matching TRBD1. Sequencing used PBMCs or T cells enriched from blood (not recorded which). This receptor was identified in a woman between 35 and 50 years old who had recovered from COVID-19. The CDR3: CAWSAPGTGGHYGYTF. CDR3 nucleotides: TGTGCCTGGAGTGCCCCTGGGACAGGGGGGCACTATGGCTACACCTTC.